These T cell receptor beta chains were read from a single sample in a study of cytomegalovirus exposure and HLA in healthy donors. Profiling relied on immunoSEQ multiplex PCR, and the TCRdb table lists in-frame clones only, not all of them. The sample shows roughly 120,000 clones, about three quarters of them seen only once. The sample consisted of PBMCs. These receptors were collected from a man between 50 and 59 years old in good health and CMV-seronegative. The CDR3 runs from the conserved cysteine through the conserved F or W. Each record gives: D gene, J gene, V gene, clone size, CDR3 DNA, CDR3 protein. The D gene is left open where the match is weak. Some rows mark clone size as missing; the rest say once, few, many or name a class of expanded clone.

>TRBD1|TRBJ2-3|TRBV19|.
TGTGCCATTAGGGACAGGGCGGGAGATACGCAGTATTTT
CAIRDRAGDTQYF
>.|TRBJ1-1|TRBV5-5|.
TGTGCCAGCAGCTGGGGACTATCGAACACTGAAGCTTTCTTT
CASSWGLSNTEAFF
>.|TRBJ2-2|TRBV6-6|few
TGTGCCAGCATTTTTGGCCGGGAGCTGTTTTTT
CASIFGRELFF
>TRBD2|TRBJ2-3|TRBV27|.
TGTGCCAGCAGTTTTCTCCCGACTAGCATGGGATCGGATACGCAGTATTTT
CASSFLPTSMGSDTQYF
>TRBD2|TRBJ2-1|TRBV10-3|.
TGTGCCATCAGTGAATCTAGCGGGGGCGATGAGCAGTTCTTC
CAISESSGGDEQFF
>TRBD1|TRBJ2-3|TRBV18|.
TGTGCCAGCTCACCCATAATGACAGGGACCGCAGATACGCAGTATTTT
CASSPIMTGTADTQYF
>.|TRBJ2-1|TRBV28|few
TGTGCCAGCAGTTTCAGGGGGAGGTCTCGGAATGAGCAGTTCTTC
CASSFRGRSRNEQFF
>TRBD1|TRBJ2-2|TRBV29-1|.
TGCAGCGCCTCCCAGGGGGACACCGGGGAGCTGTTTTTT
CSASQGDTGELFF
>.|TRBJ2-3|TRBV30|.
TGTGCCTGGAGTGGTCCGGGGAGCCTTGCAGATACGCAGTATTTT
CAWSGPGSLADTQYF
>TRBD2|TRBJ2-1|TRBV9|few
TGTGCCAGCAGCTCCCCGACTAGCAGGTATGAGCAGTTCTTC
CASSSPTSRYEQFF
>TRBD1|TRBJ2-3|TRBV7-2|.
TGTGCCAGCAGCTTAAGGGCGGGGGACAGGGTCGTGGTTACGCAGTATTTT
CASSLRAGDRVVVTQYF
>.|TRBJ1-1|TRBV28|.
TGTGCCAGCATAACCCCCGGCGGGATAGACACTGAAGCTTTCTTT
CASITPGGIDTEAFF
>.|TRBJ1-2|TRBV19|.
TGTGCCAGCTCTCGACAGAACAACAACTATGGCTACACCTTC
CASSRQNNNYGYTF
>TRBD1|TRBJ2-3|TRBV19|.
TGTGCCAGTAGTATAGGTGAGGGACAGACCACAGATACGCAGTATTTT
CASSIGEGQTTDTQYF
>.|TRBJ2-7|TRBV6-6|.
TGTGCCAGCAGGGTTGACGATGGGGCCGAGCAGTACTTC
CASRVDDGAEQYF
>TRBD1|TRBJ2-7|TRBV25-1|once
TGTGCCAGCAGGGCGGGGACAGGGGGCTACGAGCAGTACTTC
CASRAGTGGYEQYF
>TRBD1|TRBJ1-2|TRBV2|once
TGTGCCAGCAGTAAAATCAGGGGGGATGGCTACACCTTC
CASSKIRGDGYTF